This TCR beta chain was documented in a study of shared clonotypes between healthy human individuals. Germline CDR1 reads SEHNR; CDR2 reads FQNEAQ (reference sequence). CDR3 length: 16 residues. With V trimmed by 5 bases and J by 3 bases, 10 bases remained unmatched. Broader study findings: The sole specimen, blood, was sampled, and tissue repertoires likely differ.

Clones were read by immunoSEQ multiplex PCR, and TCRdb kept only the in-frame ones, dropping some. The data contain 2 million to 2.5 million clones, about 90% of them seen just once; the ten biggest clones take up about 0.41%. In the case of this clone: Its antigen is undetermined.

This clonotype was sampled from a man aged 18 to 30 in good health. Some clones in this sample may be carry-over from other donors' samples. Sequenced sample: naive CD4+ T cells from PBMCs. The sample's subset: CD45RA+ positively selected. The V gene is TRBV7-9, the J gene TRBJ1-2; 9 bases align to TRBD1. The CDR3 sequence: CASSPNRGRVDYGYTF. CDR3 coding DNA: TGTGCCAGCAGCCCCAACAGGGGGCGCGTAGACTATGGCTACACCTTC.